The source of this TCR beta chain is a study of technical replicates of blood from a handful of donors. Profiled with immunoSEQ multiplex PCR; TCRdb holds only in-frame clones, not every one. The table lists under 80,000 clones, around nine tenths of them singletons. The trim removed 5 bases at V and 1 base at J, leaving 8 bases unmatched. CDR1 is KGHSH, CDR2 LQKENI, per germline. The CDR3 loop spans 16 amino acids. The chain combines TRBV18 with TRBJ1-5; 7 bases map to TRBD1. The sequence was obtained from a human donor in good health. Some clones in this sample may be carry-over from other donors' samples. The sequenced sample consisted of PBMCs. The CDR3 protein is CASSMTGPSSNQPQHF. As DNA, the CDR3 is TGTGCCAGCTCAATGACAGGGCCATCGAGCAATCAGCCCCAGCATTTT.